These T cell receptor beta chains were read from a single sample in a study of response to subunit inactivated influenza vaccine. In TCRdb, the RT-PCR reads were re-called with MiXCR into one record per CDR3 protein. The profile covers about 570,000 distinct CDR3 sequences, with 11% appearing a single time and approximately 11% taken by the ten largest. These data were also filed under a second study, of T cells expressing NK-cell markers.

Sequencing was performed on PBMCs from blood, taken on the day of vaccination. These receptors all come from a man over 45 who received an inactivated influenza vaccine. Both conserved end residues are part of each CDR3. Fields, in order: V gene, J gene, CDR3 protein.

TRBV5-5	TRBJ1-6	CASSGDRKNSPLHF
TRBV9	TRBJ2-1	CASSVATQGAQGEQFF
TRBV9	TRBJ1-1	CASSVVANTEAFF
TRBV30	TRBJ1-5	CAWSGQGWNQPQHF
TRBV7-3	TRBJ2-1	CASSPSPVGEQFF
TRBV27	TRBJ2-5	CASRGAGAGSETQYF
TRBV10-3	TRBJ1-2	CAINAGRDINYGYTF
TRBV19	TRBJ1-1	CATRGQGANTEAFF
TRBV20-1	TRBJ2-2	CSARDSWDDTGELFF
TRBV12-3/TRBV12-4	TRBJ1-2	CASSRLEGRGYTF
TRBV7-2	TRBJ2-1	CASSLTSGRYNEQFF
TRBV4-3	TRBJ2-3	CASSRGDRSSTDTQYF
TRBV12-3/TRBV12-4	TRBJ2-1	CASSLGGLGEQFF
TRBV5-1	TRBJ2-1	CASTSGDPYNEQFF
TRBV28	TRBJ2-3	CASSLPTSGEPDTQYF
TRBV27	TRBJ1-1	CASSAGTGWTEAFF
TRBV7-9	TRBJ2-2	CASSSGTRRDTGELFF
TRBV9	TRBJ2-3	CASQKDRLTDTQYF
TRBV19	TRBJ2-3	CASSISVGDSTDTQYF
TRBV2	TRBJ2-1	CASKRLADNEQFF
TRBV5-1	TRBJ2-2	CASSWGQGGTGELFF
TRBV12-3/TRBV12-4	TRBJ2-7	CASRDRSYEQYF
TRBV4-1	TRBJ1-5	CASSQETYNQPQHF
TRBV9	TRBJ2-1	CASSVGRVNYNEQFF
TRBV28	TRBJ1-3	CASSTLGGNTIYF
TRBV25-1	TRBJ1-1	CASNQGGHTEAFF
TRBV12-3/TRBV12-4	TRBJ2-6	CASSPNPGQQPGANVLTF
TRBV6-2/TRBV6-3	TRBJ2-7	CASSYNGRYEQYF
TRBV4-3	TRBJ2-7	CASSQDLQGLYEQYF
TRBV3-1	TRBJ2-7	CASSQLRDLAGGRYEQYF
TRBV15	TRBJ2-7	CATSNSGRREQYF
TRBV28	TRBJ2-3	CASSSPRGATDTQYF
TRBV10-2	TRBJ2-3	CASSESSGGAGDTQYF
TRBV12-3/TRBV12-4	TRBJ2-7	CASSRDKYSYEQYF
TRBV29-1	TRBJ2-1	CSVEDHWFGGGSPNEQFF
TRBV30	TRBJ2-5	CAWSAHRGSETQYF